This section outlines one TCR beta chain sequence together with its context. Its antigen is unknown. Researchers isolated CD4+ T cells once roughly nine days of culture had elapsed. This individual tested PCR-positive for SARS-CoV-2 infection between March and December 2020. Each person got two doses of an mRNA SARS-CoV-2 vaccine, BNT162b2 or mRNA-1273. V shed 3 bases and J 6 bases; nucleotides not matched to a gene: 8. This CDR3 has 15 amino acids. Germline CDR1 and CDR2: MNHNS and SASEGT. TCRdb's copy holds only in-frame clones and misses some; the assay was immunoSEQ multiplex PCR. The table records 40,000 to 45,000 clones, more than 65% of them present only once. These data originate in a study of vaccination effects on CD4 cells after COVID-19. Study-level background: In the ViraFEST assay, antigen-specific CD4+ clonotypes were identified by expansion after peptide-pool stimulation. Median timing of post-vaccine samples was 72 days after the second dose.

The sequencing here drew on CD4+ T cells from PBMCs cultured without peptide, taken after COVID-19 vaccination. The source of this sequence is a human donor who had a prior SARS-CoV-2 infection. V and J are TRBV6-1 and TRBJ1-1, with TRBD1 matching over 9 bases. The CDR3, as DNA: TGTGCCAGCAGTGAGAGCCGGGACAGGGCGTCTGAAGCTTTCTTT. Protein product: CASSESRDRASEAFF.